By sample share, the clone carrying this TCR beta chain is medium-sized. Its matching antigen is unknown. Multiplex PCR with BIOMED2 TRB-A/B primer pools amplified TRB rearrangements. TCRdb processed the multiplex PCR reads anew with MiXCR; each CDR3 protein has one entry. The data contain around 12,000 distinct CDR3 sequences, 30% of them seen just once; the ten biggest clones take up 13% to 15%. This CDR3 has 14 residues. Germline V gene sequence: CDR1 MNHEY, CDR2 SVGAGI. The V and J ends lost 0 bases and 6 bases respectively, with 9 bases between them. The data derive from a study of T and B cells in COVID-19 patients. Looking at the study overall: Blood was sampled from COVID-19 patients who were either actively infected or recovered. At median age 34 years, recovered patients were younger than active-infection patients at 67. Of about 20 active-infection patients, roughly eleven were critically ill with mechanical ventilation or extracorporeal membrane oxygenation. Study-wide results and caveats: The recovered cohort had some 2,000 exclusive TCR clusters, including 30 to 40 low generation probability clusters.

From blood, about 240-550 ng of genomic DNA served as TRB template. The genes are TRBV6-5 and TRBJ2-1; D gene ambiguous. Input material: blood. The sequence derives from a human donor with active COVID-19. The CDR3 reads CASSYSPGRNEQFF. The CDR3 nucleotides are TGTGCCAGCAGTTACTCGCCAGGTCGCAATGAGCAGTTCTTC.